This T cell receptor (beta chain) derives from a study of CD8 T cells in Susac syndrome. Study summary: Treatment at blood withdrawal was none, corticosteroids, or intravenous immunoglobulin alone in Susac syndrome patients.

Germline V CDR1 and CDR2: DFQATT, SNEGSKA (reference sequence). V gave up 7 bases and J gave up 7 bases; unmatched junction bases: 7. This CDR3 spans 13 amino acids. About this clonotype: Its specificity is unknown.

RNA, at roughly 0.5 to 1 ug, was reverse transcribed with random hexamers. One entry per CDR3 protein results from TCRdb running MiXCR on the immunoSEQ multiplex PCR reads. The sample holds 150,000 or so distinct CDR3 sequences; 85% to 95% are singletons and the top ten take roughly 0.16%. Study-level points and caveats: The study's TCR sequencing and HLA analysis covered a relatively small number of individuals, and the study acknowledged this.

Negative isolation was used for CD8+ and CD4+ T cells and FACS enrichment for TEMRA cells. Specimen: CD4+ T cells from PBMCs. The chain couples TRBV20-1 to TRBJ1-2; 12 bases agree with TRBD1. The source of this sequence is a human donor with Susac syndrome. For the CDR3, the DNA is TGCAGTGTCCAAGGGACAGGGGGCTCTGGCTACACCTTC. It codes for CSVQGTGGSGYTF.